A selection of T cell receptor beta chains follows, all from one sample in a study of breast tumors, draining lymph nodes, adjacent tissues. TCRdb re-analysed the multiplex PCR reads in MiXCR, keeping a single row per CDR3 protein. The sample includes around 43,000 distinct CDR3 sequences, roughly 23% of them seen just once. Sequencing was performed on breast tumor tissue. These receptors all stem from a female donor with breast cancer. Some clones in this sample may be carry-over from other donors' samples. CDR3s include the opening cysteine and the closing phenylalanine or tryptophan.

>13|TRBV6-1
CASSDTLSYEQYF
>14|TRBV6-1
CASSAGTDNSPLHF
>15|TRBV7-7
CASSRGLAGAETQYF
>14|TRBV20-1
CSARDGNRHYGYTF
>16|TRBV6-2/TRBV6-3
CASSYSSSGGPFEQYF
>13|TRBV5-1
CASVDRGSGELFF
>13|TRBV5-1
CASRQGNTGELFF
>15|TRBV9
CASSADGGSGQPQHF
>17|TRBV30
CAWSSPGGTGSVETQYF
>14|TRBV9
CASSVDLGTGELFF
>16|TRBV3-1
CASSPSSTPTNEKLFF
>15|TRBV11-2
CASSQRAATNEKLLF
>17|TRBV7-8
CASSLAGPGQGAYEQYF
>13|TRBV7-2
CASSSDRWYEQYF
>17|TRBV20-1
CSARTGRGLAGQETQYF
>16|TRBV5-1
CASSLAGTRTLYEQFF
>13|TRBV2
CATRRDAADTQYF
>13|TRBV19
CASSMPGTYEQYF
>15|TRBV10-2
CASSECGGWSCEQYF
>15|TRBV11-3
CASSPRGLNTGELFF
>15|TRBV5-6
CASSLGRTLNYGYTF
>16|TRBV5-5
CASSPALADPYNEQFF
>14|TRBV7-8
CASSLEAGVQPQHF
>16|TRBV6-5
CASSYSIWGEGSPLHF
>16|TRBV15
CATSGPSGGANNEQFF
>15|TRBV7-9
CASSLGDRINTEAFF
>17|TRBV6-5
CASSLTGGAWVNTEAFF
>14|TRBV7-9
CASSPPGQGVRLFF
>13|TRBV11-2
CASRDNKNTEAFF
>15|TRBV20-1
CSARPTSGIFSEQYF
>15|TRBV10-3
CAISERGRGADTQYF
>14|TRBV19
CASSPGIGGETQYF
>17|TRBV27
CASSLRGLTAIQETQYF
>16|TRBV5-1
CASSLVPGARNEKLFF
>16|TRBV15
CATSRDGTATNEKLFF
>14|TRBV2
CASRGNVGNQPQHF